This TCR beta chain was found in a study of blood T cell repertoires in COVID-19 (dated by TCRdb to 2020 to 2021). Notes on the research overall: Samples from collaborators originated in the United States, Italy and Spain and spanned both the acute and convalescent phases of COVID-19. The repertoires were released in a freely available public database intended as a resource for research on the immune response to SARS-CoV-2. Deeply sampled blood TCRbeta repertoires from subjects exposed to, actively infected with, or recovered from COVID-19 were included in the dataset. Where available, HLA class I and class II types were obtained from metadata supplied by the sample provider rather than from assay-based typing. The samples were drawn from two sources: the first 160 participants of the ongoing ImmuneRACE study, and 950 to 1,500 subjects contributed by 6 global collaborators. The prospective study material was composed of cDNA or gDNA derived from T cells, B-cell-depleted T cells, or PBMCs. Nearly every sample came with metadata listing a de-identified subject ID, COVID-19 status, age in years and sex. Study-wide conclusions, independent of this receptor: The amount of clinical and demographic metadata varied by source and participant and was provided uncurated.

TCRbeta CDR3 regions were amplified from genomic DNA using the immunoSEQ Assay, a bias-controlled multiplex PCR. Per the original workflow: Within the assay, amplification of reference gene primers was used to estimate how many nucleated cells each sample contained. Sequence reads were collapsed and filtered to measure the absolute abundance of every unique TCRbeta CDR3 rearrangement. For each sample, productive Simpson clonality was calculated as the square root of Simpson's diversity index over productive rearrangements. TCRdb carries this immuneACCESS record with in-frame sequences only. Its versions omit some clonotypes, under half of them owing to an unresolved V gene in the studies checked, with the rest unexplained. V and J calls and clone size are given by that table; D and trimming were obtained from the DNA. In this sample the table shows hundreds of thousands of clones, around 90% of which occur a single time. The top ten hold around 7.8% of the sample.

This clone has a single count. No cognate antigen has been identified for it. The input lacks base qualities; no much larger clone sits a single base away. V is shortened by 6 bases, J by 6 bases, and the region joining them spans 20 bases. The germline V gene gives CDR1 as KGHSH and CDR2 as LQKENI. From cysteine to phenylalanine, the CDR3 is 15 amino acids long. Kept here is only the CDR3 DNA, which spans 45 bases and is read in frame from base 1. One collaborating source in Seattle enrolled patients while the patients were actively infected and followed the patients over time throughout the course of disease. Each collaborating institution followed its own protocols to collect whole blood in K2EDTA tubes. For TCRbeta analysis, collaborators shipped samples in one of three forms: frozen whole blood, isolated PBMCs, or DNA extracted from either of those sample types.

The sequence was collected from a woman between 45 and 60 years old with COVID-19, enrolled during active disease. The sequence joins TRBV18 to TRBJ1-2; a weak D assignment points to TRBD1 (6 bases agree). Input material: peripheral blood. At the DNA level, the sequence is TGTGCCAGCTCCCTGCGGGGGGGGCTAGATCATGGCTACACCTTC. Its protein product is CASSLRGGLDHGYTF.